The clone carrying this TCR beta chain was detected a few times. Its antigen remains unidentified. The sample is drawn from a study of vaccination and CD4 T cells after COVID-19. At the level of the study: In culture, cells were exposed to overlapping spike peptides from SARS-CoV-2, HCoV-NL63, HCoV-OC43 and HCoV-229E.

Documented treatment: roughly 11-day PBMC culture with coronavirus spike peptide pools or control peptides (ViraFEST assay). According to the study, CD4+ T cells from the unexposed donor were gathered ahead of the COVID-19 pandemic (2011-2018). Culture of under 2.5 million PBMCs per well took place with around 10 IU/ml IL-2 and 8.5 to 10 ug/ml peptide pools. The researchers probed unexposed-donor CD4+ T cells with SARS-CoV-2 S/N and four cold-coronavirus spikes, cells permitting. Sequenced with the Oncomine TCR Beta short-read assay was DNA taken from cultured CD4+ T cells. Genomic DNA extraction was carried out from cultured CD4+ T cells. TCRdb reprocessed the PCR reads with MiXCR, giving one entry per CDR3 protein. The sample shows about 6,800 distinct CDR3 sequences, 35% of them seen only once. Study-wide results and caveats: Convalescent patients' clones that were vaccine-specific were spike mono-reactive in 304 of 307 cases.

This TCR derives from a human donor in good health. Source material: CD4+ T cells from blood, cultured in vitro.

Here the CDR3 DNA reads TGTGCCAGCGGACTGGAGGGCACCGAAAAACTGTTTTTT. Translated: CASGLEGTEKLFF. The rearrangement uses TRBV28 and TRBJ1-4; D is undetermined. The ends were cut back, 8 bases at V and 8 bases at J, with 15 bases in the middle. Per the germline V gene, CDR1 is MDHEN and CDR2 is SYDVKM. The CDR3 is 13 residues long.